This T cell receptor beta chain originates from a study of shared clonotypes between healthy human individuals. Sequencing was performed with immunoSEQ multiplex PCR; in TCRdb, only in-frame clones are kept and a portion is missing. This table holds roughly 500,000 clones, 95% to 97% found once. The V gene end was trimmed by 8 bases and the J gene end by 6 bases; junction bases not matched to a gene: 8. Germline V lookup: CDR1 SNHLY, CDR2 FYNNEI. This CDR3 comprises 14 residues. The V gene is TRBV2, the J gene TRBJ2-7; 12 nucleotides match TRBD1. This sequence was found in a woman in her twenties or thirties in good health. The sample comprised naive CD4+ T cells sorted from blood. Subset described: CD45RA+ positively selected. The CDR3 sequence is CASRKPGQGAEQYF. The CDR3, as DNA: TGTGCCAGCCGAAAACCGGGACAGGGGGCCGAGCAGTACTTC.